Each of the 29 T cell receptor beta chains below was sequenced from the same sample in a study of T cell changes during pregnancy in multiple sclerosis. Using immunoSEQ multiplex PCR, the repertoire was profiled, and TCRdb retains in-frame clones only, with some absent. The sample has approximately 32,000 clones, 89% seen once. The sample in question was CD8+ T cells from peripheral blood mononuclear cells, obtained in the second trimester of pregnancy. These receptors came from a female donor with multiple sclerosis, enrolled in a pregnancy study.

This clone was picked up one time. The V and J genes are TRBV9 and TRBJ2-7; 10 nucleotides line up with TRBD1. CDR3 length: 15 amino acids. The V gene's germline CDR1 is SGDLS and CDR2 YYNGEE. J was trimmed by 5 bases and V by 0 bases; bases with no gene match: 5. The chain's CDR3 is CASSVGGQGLDEQYF. The CDR3 nucleotides read TGTGCCAGCAGCGTAGGGGGACAGGGGTTGGACGAGCAGTACTTC.

The chain is built from TRBV9 and TRBJ2-7; 7 bases line up with TRBD1. CDR3 size: 16 residues. Looked up from germline, CDR1 is SGDLS and CDR2 is YYNGEE. The junction had 17 bases not matched to a gene; V was cut back by 4 bases and J by 7 bases. The CDR3 coding sequence is TGTGCCAGCAGCCCCTCGACCGGTCAGGGGGTGCGAGAGCAGTACTTC. It is translated as CASSPSTGQGVREQYF.

This clone was counted once. The chain is built from TRBV7-3 and TRBJ2-1; the D gene is possibly TRBD2 (5 bases). Germline lookup yields CDR1 SGHTA and CDR2 FQGTGA. CDR3 length: 14 residues. V lost 4 bases, J lost 4 bases, and 11 bases lay in between. The DNA for the CDR3 is TGTGCCAGCAGCTATAAAGGCGGGTACAATGAGCAGTTCTTC. Its protein is CASSYKGGYNEQFF. The variable domain in full, completed from reference TRBV7-3 and TRBJ2-1, reads GAGVSQTPSNKVTEKGKYVELRCDPISGHTALYWYRQSLGQGPEFLIYFQGTGAADDSGLPNDRFFAVRPEGSVSTLKIQRTERGDSAVYLCASSYKGGYNEQFFGPGTRLTVL.

The chain employs TRBV27 and TRBJ1-5, with a weak D call TRBD1 (5 bases). The CDR3 covers 14 residues. The germline gives CDR1 MNHEY, CDR2 SMNVEV (reference sequence). V dropped 2 bases and J dropped 2 bases, with 7 bases sitting between them. Written as DNA, the CDR3 is TGTGCCAGCAGTTTAGGAGGGGGCAATCAGCCCCAGCATTTT. It yields the protein CASSLGGGNQPQHF.

The chain is built from TRBV5-1 and TRBJ1-1; 7 bases match TRBD1. From germline, CDR1 is SGHRS and CDR2 YFSETQ. The CDR3 is 13 residues long. The trim removed 4 bases at V and 6 bases at J, leaving 6 bases unmatched. CDR3: CASSPDGQAEAFF. CDR3 nucleotides: TGCGCCAGCAGCCCGGACGGACAGGCTGAAGCTTTCTTT.

This clone appeared once. The chain combines TRBV10-3 with TRBJ2-6; 8 positions agree with TRBD1. Germline lookup yields CDR1 ENHRY and CDR2 SYGVKD. This CDR3 comprises 16 residues. The J segment lost 2 bases and the V segment lost 8 bases, leaving 8 bases of the junction unmatched. The CDR3 DNA follows: TGTGCCATCGGTTGGACAGGGCAAACTGGGGCCAACGTCCTGACTTTC. It yields the protein CAIGWTGQTGANVLTF.

This clone was detected only once. The V gene is TRBV7-9, the J gene TRBJ2-7, with TRBD2 as a possible D gene (6 bases). The germline V and J ends were trimmed by 1 base and 6 bases, with 13 bases remaining between them. CDR3 length: 14 amino acids. Per germline, CDR1 SEHNR and CDR2 FQNEAQ (reference sequence). In DNA form, the CDR3 reads TGTGCCAGCAGCTTAGACGGGACTCAGACCGAGCAGTACTTC. This translates into CASSLDGTQTEQYF. The whole variable domain, filled in from reference TRBV7-9 and TRBJ2-7, reads DTGVSQNPRHKITKRGQNVTFRCDPISEHNRLYWYRQTLGQGPEFLTYFQNEAQLEKSRLLSDRFSAERPKGSFSTLEIQRTEQGDSAMYLCASSLDGTQTEQYFGPGTRLTVT.

The V call is TRBV25-1, the J call TRBJ1-1; D remains unclear. The length of the CDR3 is 12 residues. Germline lookup yields CDR1 MGHDK and CDR2 SYGVNS. Deletions cut 7 bases from V and 1 base from J, with 7 bases between. CDR3 in amino acids: CASNTGNTEAFF. CDR3 DNA: TGTGCCAGCAATACGGGGAACACTGAAGCTTTCTTT.

The rearrangement joins TRBV7-6 to TRBJ2-7, with 8 positions matching TRBD1. The trim removed 5 bases at V and 2 bases at J, leaving 11 bases unmatched. The CDR3 loop spans 16 amino acids. CDR1 SGHVS and CDR2 FNYEAQ come from the germline V gene. The chain's CDR3 is CASSPEAGTGPYEQYF. The CDR3 DNA follows: TGTGCCAGCAGCCCAGAAGCCGGGACAGGTCCCTACGAGCAGTACTTC.

The J gene is TRBJ2-7, the V gene TRBV9; 11 bases map to TRBD1. V shed 4 bases and J 1 base; nucleotides not matched to a gene: 4. Germline CDR1 reads SGDLS; CDR2 reads YYNGEE. CDR3 length: 15 amino acids. The CDR3 region has the DNA TGTGCCAGCAGCCCGGGACAGGGGGGGTCCTACGAGCAGTACTTC. This codes for CASSPGQGGSYEQYF.

CDR3 region: CASSEAGRGPYYTDTQYF. The CDR3 region has the DNA TGTGCCAGCAGTGAAGCGGGCAGGGGGCCCTATTACACAGATACGCAGTATTTT. The V gene is TRBV2, the J gene TRBJ2-3, with 8 positions matching TRBD1. V lost 0 bases, J lost 2 bases, and 10 bases stayed unmatched. Germline values: CDR1 SNHLY, CDR2 FYNNEI. The CDR3 runs to 18 residues.

This chain joins TRBV7-8 and TRBJ2-1; the match to TRBD2 covers 9 bases. The germline gives CDR1 SGHVS, CDR2 FQNEAQ. After removal of 2 bases from V and 6 bases from J, the junction contained 5 bases not matched to a gene. The CDR3 length is 15 residues. The CDR3, as DNA: TGTGCCAGCAGCTTACATAGCGGGAGTAGCAATGAGCAGTTCTTC. It translates to CASSLHSGSSNEQFF.

The V gene is TRBV9, the J gene TRBJ2-1; TRBD2 matches at 11 bases. Germline CDR1 and CDR2: SGDLS and YYNGEE. CDR3 size: 14 residues. V shed 3 bases, J shed 4 bases, and the junction held 0 bases outside the gene matches. CDR3 sequence (DNA): TGTGCCAGCAGCGCTAGCGGGGGGTACAATGAGCAGTTCTTC. Translated: CASSASGGYNEQFF.

This clone is medium-sized. Other DNA sequences within the sample encode an identical CDR3. This rearrangement joins TRBV27 to TRBJ1-2; TRBD1 matches at 7 bases. CDR1 MNHEY and CDR2 SMNVEV come from the germline V gene (reference sequence). J gave up 0 bases and V 5 bases, and 3 bases lay outside the gene matches. CDR3 length: 14 amino acids. In DNA, the CDR3 is TGTGCCAGCAGTCTCCAGGGGGCTAACTATGGCTACACCTTC. Its translation is CASSLQGANYGYTF.

The chain recombines TRBV27 with TRBJ2-5; 7 bases line up with TRBD1. CDR1 is MNHEY and CDR2 is SMNVEV in the germline V gene (reference sequence). The CDR3 runs 15 residues. V shed 0 bases, J shed 5 bases, and the junction held 6 bases outside the gene matches. In nucleotides, the CDR3 is TGTGCCAGCAGTTTATCCCCGACAGGGCGGGAGACCCAGTACTTC. Its translation is CASSLSPTGRETQYF.

The chain employs TRBV5-1 and TRBJ2-5; TRBD1 is a possible D gene (7 bases). Trimming cost V 6 bases and J 3 bases, with 18 bases left between them. From germline, CDR1 is SGHRS and CDR2 YFSETQ. The CDR3 consists of 15 residues. DNA of the CDR3: TGCGCCAGCAAAGGAGGGGGCTTTATCGAAGAGACCCAGTACTTC. Translation: CASKGGGFIEETQYF.

The chain employs TRBV7-9 and TRBJ2-2, with 13 bases lining up with TRBD2. The CDR3 loop spans 18 amino acids. Per the germline V gene, CDR1 is SEHNR and CDR2 is FQNEAQ (reference sequence). V lost 4 bases to trimming and J lost 0 bases; unmatched junction nucleotides: 5. The CDR3 loop reads CASSSGTSGASNTGELFF. CDR3 coding DNA: TGTGCCAGCAGCTCCGGGACTAGCGGGGCCTCGAACACCGGGGAGCTGTTTTTT.

The rearrangement uses TRBV7-9 and TRBJ2-7; 8 bases are a match to TRBD2. Germline trimming cut 5 bases from V and 1 base from J; bases unmatched to any gene: 7. This CDR3 contains 15 residues. From germline, CDR1 is SEHNR and CDR2 FQNEAQ (reference sequence). The CDR3 DNA reads as TGTGCCAGCAGCGGGGGCGGGGGGCCTTCCTACGAGCAGTACTTC. Its translation: CASSGGGGPSYEQYF.

The gene calls are TRBV7-9 and TRBJ2-5; D perhaps matches TRBD2 (5 bases). Germline CDR1 is SEHNR and CDR2 is FQNEAQ (reference sequence). The V gene lost 2 bases and the J gene lost 1 base, with 11 bases spanning the gap. This CDR3 has 15 residues. CDR3 protein: CASSLRGQLQETQYF. The CDR3 DNA reads as TGTGCCAGCAGCTTAAGAGGGCAGCTCCAAGAGACCCAGTACTTC.

This clone was picked up a small number of times. J is TRBJ1-6 and V is TRBV27, with 8 nucleotides matching TRBD1. Trimming cost V 2 bases and J 6 bases; bases outside gene matches: 0. This CDR3 spans 14 amino acids. The germline CDR1 and CDR2 sequences are MNHEY and SMNVEV (reference sequence). Here the CDR3 DNA reads TGTGCCAGCAGTTTACAGGGGGCTAATTCACCCCTCCACTTT. This translates into CASSLQGANSPLHF.

The chain couples TRBV4-2 to TRBJ1-2, with D tentatively TRBD1 (5 bases). Germline V lookup: CDR1 LGHNA, CDR2 YNFKEQ. The ends were cut back, 0 bases at V and 0 bases at J, with 11 bases in the middle. This CDR3 comprises 16 residues. The CDR3 protein is CASSQDPAGANYGYTF. The CDR3 bases are TGTGCCAGCAGCCAAGACCCCGCGGGGGCTAACTATGGCTACACCTTC.

Within the sample, this clone is large. The chain links TRBV15 to TRBJ1-1; D is perhaps TRBD1 (5 bases). The CDR3 extends over 14 amino acids. Trimming cost V 1 base and J 1 base, with 7 bases left between them. The germline CDR1 and CDR2 sequences are LNHNV and YYDKDF (reference sequence). CDR3 residues: CATSRGTQNTEAFF. CDR3 bases: TGTGCCACCAGCAGAGGGACACAGAACACTGAAGCTTTCTTT.

This chain links TRBV28 with TRBJ2-7; D possibly corresponds to TRBD2 (8 bases). Germline V gene sequence: CDR1 MDHEN, CDR2 SYDVKM. The CDR3 is 14 residues long. V lost 6 bases, J lost 6 bases, and 18 bases lay in between. In DNA, the CDR3 is TGTGCCAGCAGCTTAGGACTAGCAGGGGGCGAGCAGTACTTC. As protein: CASSLGLAGGEQYF.

The table lists this clone with a count of one. The chain is built from TRBV19 and TRBJ1-5; TRBD1 might be the D (5 bases). The CDR3 loop spans 16 amino acids. V gave up 1 base and J gave up 7 bases, with 17 bases separating them. Germline V CDR1 and CDR2: LNHDA, SQIVND (reference sequence). The CDR3 DNA follows: TGTGCCAGTAGTATAGGGGGGGTCAGGGTGAAACAGCCCCAGCATTTT. This codes for CASSIGGVRVKQPQHF. The full variable domain, rest sourced from reference TRBV19 and TRBJ1-5, is DGGITQSPKYLFRKEGQNVTLSCEQNLNHDAMYWYRQDPGQGLRLIYYSQIVNDFQKGDIAEGYSVSREKKESFPLTVTSAQKNPTAFYLCASSIGGVRVKQPQHFGDGTRLSIL.

The chain's CDR3 is CASSPRTSGVAGELFF. The CDR3 DNA sequence: TGTGCCAGCAGCCCGCGGACTAGCGGGGTGGCCGGGGAGCTGTTTTTT. This sequence joins TRBV7-8 and TRBJ2-2; TRBD2 matches 12 bases. Per germline, CDR1 SGHVS and CDR2 FQNEAQ. V dropped 5 bases and J dropped 6; count of bases not matched to a gene: 7. This CDR3 has 16 residues.

The chain uses TRBV27 and TRBJ1-2, with TRBD1 matching over 8 bases. Germline CDR1 and CDR2: MNHEY and SMNVEV (reference sequence). The CDR3 is made up of 14 amino acids. Germline trimming cut 8 bases from V and 4 bases from J; bases unmatched to any gene: 9. CDR3 sequence: CASGEAGGFYGYTF. The CDR3 nucleotides are TGTGCCAGCGGAGAGGCAGGGGGCTTCTATGGCTACACCTTC.

V usage is TRBV2 and J usage is TRBJ2-1, with D unclear. The CDR3 runs 13 residues. V lost 6 bases to trimming and J lost 1 base, with 7 bases between them. CDR1 is SNHLY, CDR2 FYNNEI, per germline. CDR3 amino acids: CASRARSYNEQFF. The DNA of the CDR3 is TGTGCCAGCAGGGCGCGGTCCTACAATGAGCAGTTCTTC.

This clone was seen only a few times. The rearrangement uses TRBV6-5 and TRBJ1-6; D not certain. CDR1 and CDR2 from the germline V gene are MNHEY and SVGAGI. V was cut by 2 bases and J by 0 bases, with 5 bases left in between. This CDR3 is built from 15 residues. The CDR3 nucleotides read TGTGCCAGCAGTTACGGGAGCTCCTATAATTCACCCCTCCACTTT. Translated, it gives CASSYGSSYNSPLHF.

The chain uses TRBV15 and TRBJ1-1; no reliable D call. The CDR3 totals 13 residues. Looked up from germline, CDR1 is LNHNV and CDR2 is YYDKDF (reference sequence). Trimming removed 5 bases at V and 1 base at J, with 8 bases between. The CDR3 bases are TGTGCCACCAGCTCAGATTCGAACACTGAAGCTTTCTTT. Protein sequence: CATSSDSNTEAFF.